The present entry profiles one TCR beta chain with its context. Trimming took 1 base from V and 2 from J; bases not matched to a gene: 9. This CDR3 contains 17 residues. CDR1 is SEHNR, CDR2 FQNEAQ, per germline (reference sequence). This entry comes from a study of shared clonotypes between healthy human individuals. Repertoires were generated with immunoSEQ multiplex PCR, while TCRdb's copy carries only in-frame clones and drops some. The sample lists about a million clones, 70% to 80% occurring once. The V gene is TRBV7-9, the J gene TRBJ2-7; 9 bases align to TRBD1. Sequencing was carried out using memory CD4+ T cells from PBMCs. This sample's subset: CD45RA-negative fraction. This TCR was recovered from a man between 18 and 29 years old in good health. Some clones in this sample may be carry-over from other donors' samples. The CDR3 bases are TGTGCCAGCAGCTTAGTGATGTCTGGGGACAGGGCCTACGAGCAGTACTTC. Its translation: CASSLVMSGDRAYEQYF. The full variable domain, rest sourced from reference TRBV7-9 and TRBJ2-7, is DTGVSQNPRHKITKRGQNVTFRCDPISEHNRLYWYRQTLGQGPEFLTYFQNEAQLEKSRLLSDRFSAERPKGSFSTLEIQRTEQGDSAMYLCASSLVMSGDRAYEQYFGPGTRLTVT.